This T cell receptor beta chain originates from a study of a mutant IDH1 vaccine in newly diagnosed glioma. Study-wide results and limits: Vaccine-induced immune responses were detected in 93.3% of patients.

The CDR3 covers 15 residues. The V gene lost 6 bases and the J gene lost 4 bases, with 16 bases spanning the gap. Germline assignment: CDR1 MNHEY and CDR2 SVGAGI. Time point of the sample: week 35, safety follow-up. The content of each vaccine dose was 300 ug of mutant IDH1 20-mer peptide, and topical imiquimod accompanied it. Only in-frame clones appear in the TCRdb table, and some are missing; sequencing was by immunoSEQ multiplex PCR. The data show some 30,000 clones, with approximately 80% seen just once and 15% held by the top ten. With regard to this clone: Its cognate antigen is unknown.

The specimen comprised PBMCs, sampled from a glioma patient whose treatment included an IDH1 peptide vaccine. J is TRBJ1-5 and V is TRBV6-5; no firm D call. The sequence came from a man under 40 with glioma. The CDR3 DNA follows: TGTGCCAGCAGCCCCTCCGGGTTATGGAATCAGCCCCAGCATTTT. This sequence encodes CASSPSGLWNQPQHF.